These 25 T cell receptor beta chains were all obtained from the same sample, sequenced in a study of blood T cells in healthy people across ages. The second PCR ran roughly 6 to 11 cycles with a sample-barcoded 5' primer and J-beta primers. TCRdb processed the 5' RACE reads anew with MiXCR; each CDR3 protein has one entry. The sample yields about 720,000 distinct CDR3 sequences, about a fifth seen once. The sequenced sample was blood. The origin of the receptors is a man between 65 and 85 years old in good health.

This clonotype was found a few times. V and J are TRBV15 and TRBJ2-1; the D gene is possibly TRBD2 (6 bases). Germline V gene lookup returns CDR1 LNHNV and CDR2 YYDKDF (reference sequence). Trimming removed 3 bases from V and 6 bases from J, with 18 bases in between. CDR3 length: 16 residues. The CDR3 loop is CATSRQTSQVPNEQFF. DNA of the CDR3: TGTGCCACCAGCAGGCAGACTAGTCAGGTTCCCAATGAGCAGTTCTTC.

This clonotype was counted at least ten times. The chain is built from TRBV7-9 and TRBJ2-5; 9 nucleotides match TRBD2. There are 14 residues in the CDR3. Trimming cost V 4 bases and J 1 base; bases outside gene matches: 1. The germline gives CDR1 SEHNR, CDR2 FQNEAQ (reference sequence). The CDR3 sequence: CASSSGLAQETQYF. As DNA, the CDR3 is TGTGCCAGCAGCTCGGGACTAGCCCAAGAGACCCAGTACTTC.

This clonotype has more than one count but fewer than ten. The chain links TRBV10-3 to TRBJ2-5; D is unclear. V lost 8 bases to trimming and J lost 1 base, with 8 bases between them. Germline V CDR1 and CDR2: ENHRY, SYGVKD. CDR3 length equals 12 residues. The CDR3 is CAIASIQETQYF. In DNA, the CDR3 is TGTGCCATCGCGTCCATCCAAGAGACCCAGTACTTC.

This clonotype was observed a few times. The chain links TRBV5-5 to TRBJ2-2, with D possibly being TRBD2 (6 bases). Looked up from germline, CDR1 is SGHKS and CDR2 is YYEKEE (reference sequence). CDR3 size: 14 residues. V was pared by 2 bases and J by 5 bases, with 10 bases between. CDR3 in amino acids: CASSFGLLTGELFF. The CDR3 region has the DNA TGTGCCAGCAGCTTTGGACTATTAACCGGGGAGCTGTTTTTT.

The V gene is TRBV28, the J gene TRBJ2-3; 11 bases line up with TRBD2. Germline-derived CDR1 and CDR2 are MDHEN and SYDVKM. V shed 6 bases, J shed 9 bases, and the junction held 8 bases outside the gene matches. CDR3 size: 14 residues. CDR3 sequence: CASRQTSGGGTQYF. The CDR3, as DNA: TGTGCCAGCAGACAAACTAGCGGGGGAGGAACGCAGTATTTT.

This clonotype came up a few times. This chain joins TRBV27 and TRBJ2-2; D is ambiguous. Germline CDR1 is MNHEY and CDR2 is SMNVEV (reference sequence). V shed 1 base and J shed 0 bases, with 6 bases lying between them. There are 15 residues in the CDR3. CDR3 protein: CASSLFSSNTGELFF. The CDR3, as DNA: TGTGCCAGCAGTTTATTCAGCTCGAACACCGGGGAGCTGTTTTTT.

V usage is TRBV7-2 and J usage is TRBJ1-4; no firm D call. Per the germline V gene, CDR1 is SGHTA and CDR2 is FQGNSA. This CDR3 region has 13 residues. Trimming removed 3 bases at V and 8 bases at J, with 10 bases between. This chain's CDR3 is CASSFRIWEKLFF. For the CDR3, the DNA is TGTGCCAGCAGCTTCCGGATTTGGGAAAAACTGTTTTTT. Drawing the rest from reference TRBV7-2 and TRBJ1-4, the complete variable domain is GAGVSQSPSNKVTEKGKDVELRCDPISGHTALYWYRQSLGQGLEFLIYFQGNSAPDKSGLPSDRFSAERTGGSVSTLTIQRTQQEDSAVYLCASSFRIWEKLFFGSGTQLSVL.

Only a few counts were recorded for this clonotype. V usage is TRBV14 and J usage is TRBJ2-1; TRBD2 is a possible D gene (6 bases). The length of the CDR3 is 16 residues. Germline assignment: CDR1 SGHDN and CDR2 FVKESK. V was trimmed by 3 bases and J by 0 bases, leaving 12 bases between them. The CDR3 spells CASSQSGRNSYNEQFF. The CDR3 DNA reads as TGTGCCAGCAGCCAGAGTGGGAGGAACTCCTACAATGAGCAGTTCTTC.

The CDR3 DNA sequence: TGTGCCAGCAGCCTGGAGGGGGGAGGCAACATTCAGTACTTC. It yields the protein CASSLEGGGNIQYF. The chain has TRBV13 and TRBJ2-4; D may match TRBD1 or TRBD2 (6 bases each). The V end lost 5 bases, the J end lost 7 bases, and 15 bases lay between the germline ends. There are 14 residues in the CDR3. CDR1 is PRHDT and CDR2 is FYEKMQ in the germline V gene (reference sequence).

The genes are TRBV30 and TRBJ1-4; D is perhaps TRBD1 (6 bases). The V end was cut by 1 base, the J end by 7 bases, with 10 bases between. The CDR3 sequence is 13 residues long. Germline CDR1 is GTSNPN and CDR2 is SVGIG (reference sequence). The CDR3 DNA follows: TGTGCCTGGAGTGGGACAGTGAGTGAAAAACTGTTTTTT. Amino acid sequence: CAWSGTVSEKLFF.

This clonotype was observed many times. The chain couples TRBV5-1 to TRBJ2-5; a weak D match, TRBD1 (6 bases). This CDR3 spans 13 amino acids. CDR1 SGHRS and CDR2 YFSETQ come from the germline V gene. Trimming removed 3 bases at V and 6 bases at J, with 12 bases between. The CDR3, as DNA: TGCGCCAGCAGCTCACCTCAGGGGAAGACCCAGTACTTC. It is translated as CASSSPQGKTQYF.

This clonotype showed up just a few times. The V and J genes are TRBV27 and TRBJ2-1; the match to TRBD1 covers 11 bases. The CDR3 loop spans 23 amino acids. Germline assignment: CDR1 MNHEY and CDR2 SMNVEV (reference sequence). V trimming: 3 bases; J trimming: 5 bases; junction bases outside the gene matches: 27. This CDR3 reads CASSFGQGARSRVPGATHNEQFF. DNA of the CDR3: TGTGCCAGCAGTTTTGGACAGGGGGCGCGAAGTCGGGTGCCCGGGGCCACACACAATGAGCAGTTCTTC.

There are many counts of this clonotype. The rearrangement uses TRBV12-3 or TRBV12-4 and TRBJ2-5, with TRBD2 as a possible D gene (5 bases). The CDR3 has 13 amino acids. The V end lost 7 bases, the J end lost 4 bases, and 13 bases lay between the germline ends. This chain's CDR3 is CASTPRAAETQYF. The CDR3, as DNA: TGTGCCAGCACCCCTCGAGCGGCAGAGACCCAGTACTTC.

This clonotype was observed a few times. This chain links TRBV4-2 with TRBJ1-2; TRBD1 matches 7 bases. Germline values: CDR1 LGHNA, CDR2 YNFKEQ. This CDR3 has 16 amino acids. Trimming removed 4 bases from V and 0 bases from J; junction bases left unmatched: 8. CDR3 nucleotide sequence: TGTGCCAGCAGCCGTGGACAGGCCGAGGCTAACTATGGCTACACCTTC. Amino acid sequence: CASSRGQAEANYGYTF.

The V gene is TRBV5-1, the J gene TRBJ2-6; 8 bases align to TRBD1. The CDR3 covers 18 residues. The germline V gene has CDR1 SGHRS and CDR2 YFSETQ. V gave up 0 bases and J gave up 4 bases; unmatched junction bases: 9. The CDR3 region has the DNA TGCGCCAGCAGCTTGGGTCCTCAGGGGGCGCAAGGGGCCAACGTCCTGACTTTC. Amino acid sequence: CASSLGPQGAQGANVLTF.

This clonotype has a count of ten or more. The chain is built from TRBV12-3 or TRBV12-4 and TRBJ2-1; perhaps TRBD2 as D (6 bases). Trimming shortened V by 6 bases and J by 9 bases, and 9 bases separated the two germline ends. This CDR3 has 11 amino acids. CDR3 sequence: CASSLGGEQFF. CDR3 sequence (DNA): TGTGCCAGCAGCCTGGGGGGTGAGCAGTTCTTC.

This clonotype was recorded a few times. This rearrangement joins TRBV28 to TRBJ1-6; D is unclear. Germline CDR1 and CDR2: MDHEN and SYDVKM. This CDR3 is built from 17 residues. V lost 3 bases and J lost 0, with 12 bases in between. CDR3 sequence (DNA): TGTGCCAGCAGTTTCCCTAATCTGAGCTCCTATAATTCACCCCTCCACTTT. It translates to CASSFPNLSSYNSPLHF.

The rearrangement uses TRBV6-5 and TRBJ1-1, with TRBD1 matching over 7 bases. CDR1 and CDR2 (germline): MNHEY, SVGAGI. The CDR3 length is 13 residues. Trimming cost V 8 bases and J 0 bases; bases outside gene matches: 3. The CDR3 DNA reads TGTGCCAGCCTCAGGGGGATGAACACTGAAGCTTTCTTT. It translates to CASLRGMNTEAFF.

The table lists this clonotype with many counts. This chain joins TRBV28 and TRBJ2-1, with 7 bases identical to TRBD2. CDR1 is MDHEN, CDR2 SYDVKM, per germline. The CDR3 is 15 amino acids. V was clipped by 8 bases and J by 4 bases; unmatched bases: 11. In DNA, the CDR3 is TGTGCCAGCTCACCGGGTGGCGGGGGTTACAATGAGCAGTTCTTC. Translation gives CASSPGGGGYNEQFF.

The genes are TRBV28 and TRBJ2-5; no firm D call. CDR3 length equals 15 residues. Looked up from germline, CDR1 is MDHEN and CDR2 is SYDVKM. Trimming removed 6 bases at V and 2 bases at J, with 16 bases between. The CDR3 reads CASSRQVGRQETQYF. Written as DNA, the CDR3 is TGTGCCAGCAGCCGTCAGGTGGGCAGACAAGAGACCCAGTACTTC. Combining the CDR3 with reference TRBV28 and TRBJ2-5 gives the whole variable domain DVKVTQSSRYLVKRTGEKVFLECVQDMDHENMFWYRQDPGLGLRLIYFSYDVKMKEKGDIPEGYSVSREKKERFSLILESASTNQTSMYLCASSRQVGRQETQYFGPGTRLLVL.

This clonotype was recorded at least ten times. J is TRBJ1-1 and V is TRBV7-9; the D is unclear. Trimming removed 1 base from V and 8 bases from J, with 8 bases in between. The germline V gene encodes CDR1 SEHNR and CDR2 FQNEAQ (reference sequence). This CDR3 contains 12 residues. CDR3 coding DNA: TGTGCCAGCAGCTTAGTCGGGGAGGAAGCTTTCTTT. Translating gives CASSLVGEEAFF.

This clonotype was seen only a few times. The CDR3, as DNA: TGCGCCAGCAGCTTTACAGGGACAACCTACGAGCAGTACTTC. The encoded protein is CASSFTGTTYEQYF. This chain joins TRBV5-1 and TRBJ2-7, with a tentative D call TRBD1 (6 bases). The germline V gene has CDR1 SGHRS and CDR2 YFSETQ. V lost 2 bases to trimming and J lost 2 bases, with 11 bases between them. This CDR3 region has 14 residues.

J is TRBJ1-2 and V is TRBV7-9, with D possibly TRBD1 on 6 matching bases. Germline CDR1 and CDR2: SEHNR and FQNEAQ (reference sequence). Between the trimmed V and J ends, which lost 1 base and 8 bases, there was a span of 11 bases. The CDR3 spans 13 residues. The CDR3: CASSLVFRGGYTF. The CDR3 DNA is TGTGCCAGCAGCTTAGTTTTCAGGGGCGGCTACACCTTC.

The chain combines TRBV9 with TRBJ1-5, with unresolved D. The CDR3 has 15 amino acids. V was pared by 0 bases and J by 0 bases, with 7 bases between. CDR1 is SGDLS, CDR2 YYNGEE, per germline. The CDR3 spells CASSVDDASNQPQHF. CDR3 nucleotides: TGTGCCAGCAGCGTAGACGACGCTAGCAATCAGCCCCAGCATTTT.

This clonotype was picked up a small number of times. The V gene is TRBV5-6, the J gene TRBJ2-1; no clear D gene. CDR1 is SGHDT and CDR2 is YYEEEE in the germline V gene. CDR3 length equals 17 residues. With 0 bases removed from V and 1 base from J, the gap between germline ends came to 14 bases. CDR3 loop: CASSLANGLASYNEQFF. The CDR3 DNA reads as TGTGCCAGCAGCTTGGCCAACGGGTTAGCTTCCTACAATGAGCAGTTCTTC.